The clone carrying this T cell receptor beta chain has just a few counts. Antigen: not known. In TCRdb, the reads were re-called with MiXCR into one record per CDR3 protein. The table has about 890,000 distinct CDR3 sequences, approximately 33% seen once. These data belong to a study of T cell repertoires in cytomegalovirus infection. Study context: Indications of both CMV infection and matching HLA type were provided by public TCR beta signatures.

Germline V gives CDR1 MRHNA, CDR2 SNTAGT. Trimming removed 0 bases from V and 4 bases from J, with 13 bases in between. The CDR3 contains 16 residues. Findings and limits, study-wide: HLA-C-restricted CMV-specific TCR beta clonotypes were dominant in the ex vivo response. Identification of carriers of CMV plus the relevant HLA was achieved through cumulative public TCR beta family frequency.

Sequencing was performed on cultured CD8+ T cells from PBMCs, taken from culture after CMV antigen stimulation. V usage is TRBV6-4 and J usage is TRBJ2-1; D may be TRBD2 (7 bases). The TCR originated in a human donor in good health (CMV status not recorded). Some clones in this sample may be carry-over from other donors' samples. The CDR3 sequence: CASSDSWGGLYNEQFF. CDR3 in DNA: TGTGCCAGCAGTGACTCATGGGGGGGCCTTTACAATGAGCAGTTCTTC.